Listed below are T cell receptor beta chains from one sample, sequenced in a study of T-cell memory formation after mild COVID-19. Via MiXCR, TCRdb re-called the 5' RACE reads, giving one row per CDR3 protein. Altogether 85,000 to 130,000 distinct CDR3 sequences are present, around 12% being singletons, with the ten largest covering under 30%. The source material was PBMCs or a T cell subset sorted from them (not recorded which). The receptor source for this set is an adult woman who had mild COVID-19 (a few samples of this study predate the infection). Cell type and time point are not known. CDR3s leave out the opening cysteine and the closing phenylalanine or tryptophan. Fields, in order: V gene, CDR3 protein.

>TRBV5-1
ASSLEVASGRPFKGEQY
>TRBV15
ATSKDGATGELF
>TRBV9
ASSTTTSGSADTQY
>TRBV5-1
ASSFRDRGETQY
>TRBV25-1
ASSEWALTVGQETQY
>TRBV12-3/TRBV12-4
ASSLTDYYEQY
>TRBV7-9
ASSSPRDGRY
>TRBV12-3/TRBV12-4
ASQEGSTEAF
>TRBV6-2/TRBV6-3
ASSYGMSYEQY
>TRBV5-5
ASGARDFTGELF
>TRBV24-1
ATSDDGDSYEQY
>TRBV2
ASSQRGGPAKNIQY
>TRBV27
ASSWDGRTDTQY
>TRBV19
ASSRGLAGTNEQF
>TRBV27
ASSLYDGGDTQY
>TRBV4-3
ASSQGQGGDTIY
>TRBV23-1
ASVLSAAGSLLSSYEQY